These T cell receptor beta chains were read from a single sample in a study of vaccination and CD4 T cells after COVID-19. A single record per CDR3 protein comes from TCRdb applying MiXCR to the PCR reads. The profile shows 8,000 to 9,500 distinct CDR3 sequences, 50% to 70% of them singletons. The antigens for these receptors are not known. Sequenced material: cultured CD4+ T cells from blood, taken after SARS-CoV-2 vaccination. The source is a human donor with COVID-19. Both conserved end residues are part of each CDR3. Fields, in order: V gene, clone size, J gene, D gene, CDR3 DNA, CDR3 protein. A D gene is named only where the DNA matches it firmly. The listing skips clone size in some rows; elsewhere it reads once, few, many or a size class.

v_gene: TRBV20-1; abundance: .; j_gene: TRBJ2-3; d_gene: .; CDR3nt: TGCAGTGCTAGTTTTCTAGCAGGAGATACGCAGTATTTT; CDR3aa: CSASFLAGDTQYF
v_gene: TRBV6-5; abundance: .; j_gene: TRBJ2-5; d_gene: TRBD2; CDR3nt: TGTGCCAGCAGTTACGGCCCGGGGGGAGGGAGAGGAGAGACCCAGTACTTC; CDR3aa: CASSYGPGGGRGETQYF
v_gene: TRBV7-6; abundance: .; j_gene: TRBJ2-3; d_gene: .; CDR3nt: TGTGCCAGCGGTAACACAGATACGCAGTATTTT; CDR3aa: CASGNTDTQYF
v_gene: TRBV20-1; abundance: few; j_gene: TRBJ1-2; d_gene: .; CDR3nt: TGCAGTGCTAGAGGATCGACAGGAGGGGCTAACTATGGCTACACCTTC; CDR3aa: CSARGSTGGANYGYTF
v_gene: TRBV5-1; abundance: .; j_gene: TRBJ1-1; d_gene: .; CDR3nt: TGCGCCAGCAGCTCGGGGGACAACACTGAAGCTTTCTTT; CDR3aa: CASSSGDNTEAFF
v_gene: TRBV5-4; abundance: .; j_gene: TRBJ1-5; d_gene: .; CDR3nt: TGTGCCAGCAGCTTGGACACCAATCAGCCCCAGCATTTT; CDR3aa: CASSLDTNQPQHF
v_gene: TRBV20-1; abundance: .; j_gene: TRBJ1-5; d_gene: .; CDR3nt: TGCAGTGCTAGAGACAGGTACAATCAGCCCCAGCATTTT; CDR3aa: CSARDRYNQPQHF
v_gene: TRBV20-1; abundance: .; j_gene: TRBJ1-1; d_gene: .; CDR3nt: TGCAGTGCTGAACGACAGGCGAACACTGAAGCTTTCTTT; CDR3aa: CSAERQANTEAFF
v_gene: TRBV29-1; abundance: few; j_gene: TRBJ1-2; d_gene: TRBD1; CDR3nt: TGCAGCGTCGATGGACAGGGCTATGGCTACACCTTC; CDR3aa: CSVDGQGYGYTF
v_gene: TRBV3-1; abundance: .; j_gene: TRBJ2-7; d_gene: TRBD2; CDR3nt: TGTGCCAGCAGCCGGACTAGCGGGGGGGCCGTAGCCTACGAGCAGTACTTC; CDR3aa: CASSRTSGGAVAYEQYF
v_gene: TRBV19; abundance: once; j_gene: TRBJ1-3; d_gene: .; CDR3nt: TGTGCCAGTAGCATCCCTGCGGGGACGGGGGGAAACACCATATATTTT; CDR3aa: CASSIPAGTGGNTIYF
v_gene: TRBV6-1; abundance: .; j_gene: TRBJ2-3; d_gene: .; CDR3nt: TGTGCCAGCAGTGAATCTTCCCATACGCAGTATTTT; CDR3aa: CASSESSHTQYF
v_gene: TRBV6-2/TRBV6-3; abundance: .; j_gene: TRBJ2-5; d_gene: .; CDR3nt: TGTGCCAGCAGTTACGAGAGAGAGACCCAGTACTTC; CDR3aa: CASSYERETQYF
v_gene: TRBV7-2; abundance: .; j_gene: TRBJ1-5; d_gene: .; CDR3nt: TGTGCCAGCAGCTTAGATTCAGGGGGCAATCAGCCCCAGCATTTT; CDR3aa: CASSLDSGGNQPQHF
v_gene: TRBV6-1; abundance: .; j_gene: TRBJ1-1; d_gene: .; CDR3nt: TGTGCCAGCAGTGAAGCGGGGGTGAACACTGAAGCTTTCTTT; CDR3aa: CASSEAGVNTEAFF
v_gene: TRBV27; abundance: .; j_gene: TRBJ2-1; d_gene: .; CDR3nt: TGTGCCAGCAGTGGACCCGGGACCTACTACAATGAGCAGTTCTTC; CDR3aa: CASSGPGTYYNEQFF
v_gene: TRBV28; abundance: once; j_gene: TRBJ1-1; d_gene: TRBD1; CDR3nt: TGTGCCACATATCGACAGGGGGCGGTGAACACTGAAGCTTTCTTT; CDR3aa: CATYRQGAVNTEAFF
v_gene: TRBV29-1; abundance: .; j_gene: TRBJ2-7; d_gene: TRBD2; CDR3nt: TGCAGCGCCCCGGGGGGACCAAGCTACGAGCAGTACTTC; CDR3aa: CSAPGGPSYEQYF
v_gene: TRBV20-1; abundance: .; j_gene: TRBJ2-6; d_gene: .; CDR3nt: TGCAGTGCTAGTCCCGGGACCTTCAGCTCTGGGGCCAACGTCCTGACTTTC; CDR3aa: CSASPGTFSSGANVLTF
v_gene: TRBV4-2; abundance: .; j_gene: TRBJ2-5; d_gene: TRBD1; CDR3nt: TGTGCCAGCAGCCAATCGACAGGGGGCGGACAGGAGACCCAGTACTTC; CDR3aa: CASSQSTGGGQETQYF
v_gene: TRBV28; abundance: .; j_gene: TRBJ1-5; d_gene: .; CDR3nt: TGTGCCAGCAGTTTAACTCAGGGCCATCAGCCCCAGCATTTT; CDR3aa: CASSLTQGHQPQHF
v_gene: TRBV5-1; abundance: .; j_gene: TRBJ2-6; d_gene: .; CDR3nt: TGCGCCAGCAGCTTGGGGTCTGGGGCCAACGTCCTGACTTTC; CDR3aa: CASSLGSGANVLTF
v_gene: TRBV7-2; abundance: .; j_gene: TRBJ1-6; d_gene: TRBD1; CDR3nt: TGTGCCAGCAGCTCTGGACAGGGGGCGAGTTCACCCCTCCACTTT; CDR3aa: CASSSGQGASSPLHF
v_gene: TRBV6-5; abundance: .; j_gene: TRBJ2-3; d_gene: .; CDR3nt: TGTGCCAGCAGTTATCTAGATACGCAGTATTTT; CDR3aa: CASSYLDTQYF
v_gene: TRBV6-1; abundance: .; j_gene: TRBJ1-5; d_gene: .; CDR3nt: TGTGCCAGCCGGACATCAGGGGTTTCACAGCCCCAGCATTTT; CDR3aa: CASRTSGVSQPQHF
v_gene: TRBV27; abundance: few; j_gene: TRBJ1-5; d_gene: .; CDR3nt: TGTGCCAGCCGTGACAGGAACAGGAATCAGCCCCAGCATTTT; CDR3aa: CASRDRNRNQPQHF